This entry lists 27 T cell receptor beta chains sequenced from one sample in a study of shared clonotypes between healthy human individuals. Sequencing was performed with immunoSEQ multiplex PCR; in TCRdb, only in-frame clones are kept and a portion is missing. The sample has 760,000 or so clones, just over 95% seen once. Positive CCR7 selection of CD45RO-negative cells yielded the naive CD8 cells, and terminally differentiated effector memory CD45RA+ cells were excluded. Specimen: naive CD8+ T cells sorted from blood. These receptor sequences come from a man aged 30 to 45 in good health.

The chain combines TRBV27 with TRBJ2-1, with a tentative D call TRBD1 (6 bases). V lost 5 bases and J 2 bases, leaving 13 bases between the germline ends. This CDR3 has 15 residues. Germline-derived CDR1 and CDR2 are MNHEY and SMNVEV (reference sequence). The CDR3 loop is CASSIGTSPYNEQFF. In DNA form, the CDR3 reads TGTGCCAGCAGTATAGGGACATCCCCCTACAATGAGCAGTTCTTC.

J is TRBJ2-1 and V is TRBV5-1, with D possibly being TRBD2 (6 bases). Trimming removed 5 bases from V and 5 bases from J, with 14 bases in between. The CDR3 sequence is 14 residues long. Germline lookup yields CDR1 SGHRS and CDR2 YFSETQ. CDR3 region: CASRETGLNNEQFF. The CDR3 DNA follows: TGCGCCAGCAGGGAAACGGGACTGAACAATGAGCAGTTCTTC.

The chain is built from TRBV27 and TRBJ2-3, with TRBD2 as a possible D gene (6 bases). The CDR3 length is 15 residues. V gave up 2 bases and J gave up 4 bases, with 13 bases separating them. Germline V lookup: CDR1 MNHEY, CDR2 SMNVEV (reference sequence). The CDR3 nucleotides read TGTGCCAGCAGTTTAGAGGGGAGGTACCCAGATACGCAGTATTTT. This translates into CASSLEGRYPDTQYF.

This chain uses TRBV11-2 with TRBJ2-7; 8 nucleotides agree with TRBD1. The CDR3 extends over 14 amino acids. Per the germline V gene, CDR1 is SGHAT and CDR2 is FQNNGV. Trimming at V came to 4 bases and at J to 4 bases, leaving 6 bases not matched to a gene. CDR3: CASSSGTGDYEQYF. Here the CDR3 DNA reads TGTGCCAGCAGCTCTGGGACAGGAGATTACGAGCAGTACTTC.

This clone showed up just a few times. Other DNA sequences in this sample translate to the same CDR3. The chain is built from TRBV6-5 and TRBJ2-1, with TRBD2 as a possible D gene (6 bases). The CDR3 consists of 15 residues. Germline assignment: CDR1 MNHEY and CDR2 SVGAGI. V lost 2 bases, J lost 0 bases, and 8 bases lay in between. In nucleotides, the CDR3 is TGTGCCAGCAGTTACGGGGACTCCTCCTACAATGAGCAGTTCTTC. Translated, it gives CASSYGDSSYNEQFF.

The V call is TRBV6-1, the J call TRBJ2-3; D remains unclear. Trimming stripped 5 bases from V and 0 bases from J, with 12 bases between. This CDR3 is built from 15 residues. Per germline, CDR1 MNHNS and CDR2 SASEGT. DNA of the CDR3: TGTGCCAGCAGTCTCCCGGCCTCTAGCACAGATACGCAGTATTTT. Protein sequence: CASSLPASSTDTQYF.

This chain uses TRBV27 with TRBJ1-5; 12 bases align to TRBD1. V gave up 5 bases and J gave up 3 bases; unmatched junction bases: 5. This CDR3 region has 16 residues. Germline assignment: CDR1 MNHEY and CDR2 SMNVEV (reference sequence). DNA for the CDR3: TGTGCCAGCAGTCGGGACAGGGGGCTAATCAATCAGCCCCAGCATTTT. It encodes CASSRDRGLINQPQHF.

The table lists this clone with a count of one. The chain links TRBV4-3 to TRBJ2-3, with TRBD1 matching over 8 bases. The CDR3 sequence is 17 residues long. In germline, CDR1 is LGHNA, CDR2 YSLEER. Trimming removed 1 base from V and 3 bases from J; junction bases left unmatched: 9. The CDR3, as DNA: TGCGCCAGCAGCCAAGTGGTAGGGACAGGAAGGACAGATACGCAGTATTTT. This gives the protein CASSQVVGTGRTDTQYF.

The CDR3 is CASSLTGREAFF. For the CDR3, the DNA is TGTGCCAGCAGCCTTACAGGGAGGGAAGCTTTCTTT. This chain uses TRBV27 with TRBJ1-1, with D tentatively TRBD1 (6 bases). Germline assignment: CDR1 MNHEY and CDR2 SMNVEV (reference sequence). The V end was cut by 6 bases, the J end by 8 bases, with 13 bases between. The CDR3 covers 12 residues.

V and J are TRBV7-9 and TRBJ2-5; 9 bases are shared with TRBD1. The CDR3 extends over 15 amino acids. Germline CDR1 is SEHNR and CDR2 is FQNEAQ (reference sequence). The V segment lost 5 bases and the J segment 4 bases; nucleotides outside the gene matches: 8. This CDR3 is CASSPRDRDRETQYF. As DNA, the CDR3 is TGTGCCAGCAGCCCAAGGGACAGGGACAGAGAGACCCAGTACTTC.

V and J are TRBV5-6 and TRBJ2-7; tentative D call: TRBD2 (5 bases). Trimming removed 4 bases at V and 3 bases at J, with 11 bases between. Germline CDR1 and CDR2: SGHDT and YYEEEE. The CDR3 length is 13 residues. CDR3 sequence: CASSISGSYEQYF. In DNA, the CDR3 is TGTGCCAGCAGCATAAGCGGAAGCTACGAGCAGTACTTC.

V and J are TRBV6-5 and TRBJ2-7; D uncertain. Germline lookup yields CDR1 MNHEY and CDR2 SVGAGI. The V end was cut by 4 bases, the J end by 0 bases, with 7 bases between. The CDR3 contains 13 residues. The CDR3 protein is CASSLGPSYEQYF. The CDR3 coding sequence is TGTGCCAGCAGTTTGGGCCCCTCCTACGAGCAGTACTTC.

The chain uses TRBV29-1 and TRBJ2-1, with 11 nucleotides matching TRBD1. CDR3 length: 13 residues. Looked up from germline, CDR1 is SQVTM and CDR2 is ANQGSEA. With V trimmed by 7 bases and J by 8 bases, 7 bases remained unmatched. The CDR3 loop reads CSAGQGAYDEQFF. The CDR3 DNA reads TGCAGCGCCGGACAGGGGGCTTACGATGAGCAGTTCTTC.

The chain uses TRBV30 and TRBJ1-5, with D hard to call. This CDR3 is 12 amino acids long. The V end was cut by 0 bases, the J end by 3 bases, with 3 bases between. Germline assignment: CDR1 GTSNPN and CDR2 SVGIG (reference sequence). The chain's CDR3 is CAWSVYNQPQHF. CDR3 DNA: TGTGCCTGGAGTGTGTACAATCAGCCCCAGCATTTT.

This chain joins TRBV19 and TRBJ2-7, with 9 bases identical to TRBD1. Germline assignment: CDR1 LNHDA and CDR2 SQIVND (reference sequence). The V gene end was trimmed by 5 bases and the J gene end by 6 bases; junction bases not matched to a gene: 8. This CDR3 region has 14 residues. The CDR3: CASSARDRVAEQYF. The CDR3 nucleotides are TGTGCCAGTAGTGCAAGGGACAGGGTGGCCGAGCAGTACTTC.

The table lists this clone with a few counts. This chain joins TRBV29-1 and TRBJ2-7; D gene uncertain. V lost 2 bases and J lost 2, with 13 bases in between. Germline lookup yields CDR1 SQVTM and CDR2 ANQGSEA. The CDR3 totals 14 residues. As DNA, the CDR3 is TGCAGCGTTGAAAGTCTAGATTTTCCCTACGAGCAGTACTTC. Translated: CSVESLDFPYEQYF.

V gene TRBV28 combines with J gene TRBJ2-3, with D maybe TRBD1 (7 bases). The CDR3 sequence is 15 residues long. Per the germline V gene, CDR1 is MDHEN and CDR2 is SYDVKM. The V end lost 1 base, the J end lost 2 bases, and 10 bases lay between the germline ends. The CDR3 reads CASSLSEGATDTQYF. As DNA, the CDR3 is TGTGCCAGCAGTTTATCGGAGGGGGCCACAGATACGCAGTATTTT.

The rearrangement uses TRBV10-1 and TRBJ1-4, with a weak D call TRBD1 (5 bases). This CDR3 region has 16 residues. Trimming removed 2 bases from V and 4 bases from J, with 14 bases in between. In germline, CDR1 is WNHNN, CDR2 SYGVQD (reference sequence). DNA of the CDR3: TGCGCCAGCAGTGAGAATAGGGGCAGCGATAATGAAAAACTGTTTTTT. Translated: CASSENRGSDNEKLFF.

The V call is TRBV14, the J call TRBJ2-3, with TRBD2 identical over 11 bases. CDR1 is SGHDN, CDR2 FVKESK, per germline. The ends lost 4 bases at V and 4 bases at J; junction bases unmatched: 10. The CDR3 has 17 residues. The CDR3 nucleotides read TGTGCCAGCAGCCCTTCTCCGGGACTAGCGGCCGCAGATACGCAGTATTTT. This sequence encodes CASSPSPGLAAADTQYF. The full variable domain, rest sourced from reference TRBV14 and TRBJ2-3, is EAGVTQFPSHSVIEKGQTVTLRCDPISGHDNLYWYRRVMGKEIKFLLHFVKESKQDESGMPNNRFLAERTGGTYSTLKVQPAELEDSGVYFCASSPSPGLAAADTQYFGPGTRLTVL.

The V gene is TRBV7-2, the J gene TRBJ1-3; D is undetermined. The CDR3 has 12 residues. Germline CDR1 and CDR2: SGHTA and FQGNSA. With 6 bases removed from V and 8 bases from J, the gap between germline ends came to 11 bases. This chain's CDR3 is CASSRLGHTIYF. DNA of the CDR3: TGTGCCAGCAGTCGTCTGGGCCACACCATATATTTT.

The chain joins TRBV7-2 to TRBJ2-7; a possible D gene is TRBD2 (5 bases). CDR3 size: 14 residues. Per germline, CDR1 SGHTA and CDR2 FQGNSA. The V and J ends lost 0 bases and 3 bases respectively, with 9 bases between them. CDR3 bases: TGTGCCAGCAGCTTAGCGGTCGCGGGCTACGAGCAGTACTTC. Its translation is CASSLAVAGYEQYF.

This clone has just one count. The CDR3 coding sequence is TGTGCCAGCGGTCTCAACACCGGGGAGCTGTTTTTT. It translates to CASGLNTGELFF. V gene TRBV27 combines with J gene TRBJ2-2, with D unresolved. The V gene lost 8 bases and the J gene lost 2 bases, with 6 bases spanning the gap. CDR1 and CDR2 from the germline V gene are MNHEY and SMNVEV (reference sequence). The CDR3 is 12 residues long.

The V and J genes are TRBV4-3 and TRBJ1-4; D is ambiguous. The CDR3 covers 16 residues. Trimming left V 0 bases short and J 2 bases short, with 10 bases between. Germline V gene lookup returns CDR1 LGHNA and CDR2 YSLEER. CDR3 region: CASSQDIRETNEKLFF. The CDR3 DNA reads as TGCGCCAGCAGCCAAGATATAAGGGAGACTAATGAAAAACTGTTTTTT.

As concerns this clone: This sample also contains other DNA sequences that code for the same CDR3. This rearrangement joins TRBV13 to TRBJ2-1; D is unresolved. The CDR3 has 12 amino acids. The V end lost 1 base, the J end lost 7 bases, and 5 bases lay between the germline ends. The germline V gene has CDR1 PRHDT and CDR2 FYEKMQ (reference sequence). The CDR3 region has the DNA TGTGCCAGCAGCTTAGTTGGGAATGAGCAGTTCTTC. This encodes CASSLVGNEQFF. The whole variable domain, filled in from reference TRBV13 and TRBJ2-1, reads AAGVIQSPRHLIKEKRETATLKCYPIPRHDTVYWYQQGPGQDPQFLISFYEKMQSDKGSIPDRFSAQQFSDYHSELNMSSLELGDSALYFCASSLVGNEQFFGPGTRLTVL.

J is TRBJ2-7 and V is TRBV27, with 10 bases fitting TRBD2. Trimming cost V 6 bases and J 2 bases; bases outside gene matches: 7. The CDR3 sequence is 15 residues long. CDR1 is MNHEY and CDR2 is SMNVEV in the germline V gene (reference sequence). The CDR3 DNA follows: TGTGCCAGCAGCCCAGGAGGACTAGCGGCCTACGAGCAGTACTTC. Its protein product is CASSPGGLAAYEQYF.

The chain recombines TRBV28 with TRBJ2-6; D call uncertain. The V end lost 3 bases, the J end lost 0 bases, and 15 bases lay between the germline ends. The germline V gene encodes CDR1 MDHEN and CDR2 SYDVKM. CDR3 length: 18 residues. The CDR3 is CASSFRLRSISGANVLTF. Here the CDR3 DNA reads TGTGCCAGCAGTTTCCGATTAAGGTCAATCTCTGGGGCCAACGTCCTGACTTTC.

The chain links TRBV5-1 to TRBJ1-1; D is possibly TRBD1 (6 bases). From germline, CDR1 is SGHRS and CDR2 YFSETQ. V gave up 4 bases and J gave up 4 bases, with 17 bases separating them. This CDR3 comprises 15 residues. This CDR3 is CASSEGDLPGTEAFF. The DNA of the CDR3 is TGCGCCAGCAGCGAGGGGGACTTACCGGGCACTGAAGCTTTCTTT.